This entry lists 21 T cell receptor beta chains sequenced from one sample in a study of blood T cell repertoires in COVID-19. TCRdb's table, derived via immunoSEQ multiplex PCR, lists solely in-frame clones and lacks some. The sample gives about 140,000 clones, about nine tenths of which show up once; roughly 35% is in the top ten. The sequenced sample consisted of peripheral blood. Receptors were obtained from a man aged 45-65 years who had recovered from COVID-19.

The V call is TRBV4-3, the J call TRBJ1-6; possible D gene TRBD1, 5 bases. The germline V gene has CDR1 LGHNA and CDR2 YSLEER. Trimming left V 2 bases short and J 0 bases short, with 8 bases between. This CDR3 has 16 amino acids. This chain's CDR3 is CASSQQGGSYNSPLHF. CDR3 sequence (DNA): TGCGCCAGCAGCCAACAGGGAGGCTCCTATAATTCACCCCTCCACTTT.

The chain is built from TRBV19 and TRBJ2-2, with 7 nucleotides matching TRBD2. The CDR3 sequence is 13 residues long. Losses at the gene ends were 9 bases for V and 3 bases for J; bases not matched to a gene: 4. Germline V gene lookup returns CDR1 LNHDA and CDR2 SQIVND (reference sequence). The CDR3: CASDGGDTGELFF. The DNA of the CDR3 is TGTGCCAGCGATGGGGGGGACACCGGGGAGCTGTTTTTT.

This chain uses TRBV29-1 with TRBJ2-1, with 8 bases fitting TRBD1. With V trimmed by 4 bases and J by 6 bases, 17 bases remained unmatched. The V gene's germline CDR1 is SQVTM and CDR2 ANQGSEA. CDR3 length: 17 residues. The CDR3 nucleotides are TGCAGCGTTGCCCACGGACAGGGACCTAAAAGGTCCAATGAGCAGTTCTTC. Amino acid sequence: CSVAHGQGPKRSNEQFF.

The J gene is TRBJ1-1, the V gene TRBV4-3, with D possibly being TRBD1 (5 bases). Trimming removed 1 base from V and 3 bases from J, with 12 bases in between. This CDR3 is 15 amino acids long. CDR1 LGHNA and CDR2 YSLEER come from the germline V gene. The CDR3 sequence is CASSQVGGKDTEAFF. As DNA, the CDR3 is TGCGCCAGCAGCCAAGTGGGGGGGAAGGACACTGAAGCTTTCTTT.

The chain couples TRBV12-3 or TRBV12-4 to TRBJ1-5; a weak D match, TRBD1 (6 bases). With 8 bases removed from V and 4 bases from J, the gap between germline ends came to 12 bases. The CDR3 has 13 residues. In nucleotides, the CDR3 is TGTGCCAGCCCAGACAGGAGGAATCAGCCCCAGCATTTT. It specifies CASPDRRNQPQHF.

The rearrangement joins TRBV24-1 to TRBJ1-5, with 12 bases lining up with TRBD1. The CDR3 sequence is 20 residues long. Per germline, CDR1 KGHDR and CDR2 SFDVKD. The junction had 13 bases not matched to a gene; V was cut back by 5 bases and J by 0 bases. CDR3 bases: TGTGCCACCAGTGGCCCCGCAGGGACAGGGGGCGCATCTAGCAATCAGCCCCAGCATTTT. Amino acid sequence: CATSGPAGTGGASSNQPQHF.

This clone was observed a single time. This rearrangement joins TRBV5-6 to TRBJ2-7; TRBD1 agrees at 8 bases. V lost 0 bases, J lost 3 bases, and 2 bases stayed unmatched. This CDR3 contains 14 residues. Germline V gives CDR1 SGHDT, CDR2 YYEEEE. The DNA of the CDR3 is TGTGCCAGCAGCTTGGAACAGGGGGGCTACGAGCAGTACTTC. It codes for CASSLEQGGYEQYF.

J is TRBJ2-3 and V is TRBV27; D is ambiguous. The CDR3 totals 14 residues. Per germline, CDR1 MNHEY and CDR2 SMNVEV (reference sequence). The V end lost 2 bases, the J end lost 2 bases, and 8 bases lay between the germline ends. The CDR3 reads CASSLLPHTDTQYF. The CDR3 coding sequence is TGTGCCAGCAGTTTACTACCGCACACAGATACGCAGTATTTT.

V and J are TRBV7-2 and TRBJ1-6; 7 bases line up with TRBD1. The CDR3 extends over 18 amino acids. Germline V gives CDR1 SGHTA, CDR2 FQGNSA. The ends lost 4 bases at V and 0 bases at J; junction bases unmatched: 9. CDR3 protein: CASSSGQRYRSYNSPLHF. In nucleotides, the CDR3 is TGTGCCAGCAGCTCGGGACAGAGGTATCGCTCCTATAATTCACCCCTCCACTTT.

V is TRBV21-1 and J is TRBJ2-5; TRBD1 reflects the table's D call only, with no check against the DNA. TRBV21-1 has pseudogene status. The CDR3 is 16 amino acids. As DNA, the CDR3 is TGTGCCAGCAGCTACCGGGTGGCAGGGTCGGAGGAGACCCAGTACTTC. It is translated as CASSYRVAGSEETQYF.

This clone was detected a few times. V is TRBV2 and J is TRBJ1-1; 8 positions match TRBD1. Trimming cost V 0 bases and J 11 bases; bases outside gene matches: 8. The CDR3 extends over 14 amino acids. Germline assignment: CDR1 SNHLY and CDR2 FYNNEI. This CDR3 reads CASSEALRNRGAFF. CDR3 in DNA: TGTGCCAGCAGTGAAGCGCTTCGGAACAGGGGGGCTTTCTTT.

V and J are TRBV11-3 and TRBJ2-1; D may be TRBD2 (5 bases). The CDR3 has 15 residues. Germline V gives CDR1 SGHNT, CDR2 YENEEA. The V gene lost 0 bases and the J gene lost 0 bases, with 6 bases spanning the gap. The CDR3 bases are TGTGCCAGCAGCTTAGAAGGGAGCTCCTACAATGAGCAGTTCTTC. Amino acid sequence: CASSLEGSSYNEQFF.

The CDR3 nucleotides are TGTGCCAGCAGCACCAATGGACAGCCGAATAATTCACCCCTCCACTTT. Amino acids: CASSTNGQPNNSPLHF. This sequence joins TRBV7-2 and TRBJ1-6; perhaps TRBD1 as D (6 bases). The ends were cut back, 5 bases at V and 5 bases at J, with 16 bases in the middle. CDR3 length: 16 residues. Germline values: CDR1 SGHTA, CDR2 FQGNSA.

CDR3 sequence: CASSLVAVDTQYF. CDR3 in DNA: TGTGCCAGCAGCTTGGTGGCTGTAGATACGCAGTATTTT. The chain carries TRBV7-9 and TRBJ2-3, with D unresolved. V lost 3 bases to trimming and J lost 5 bases, with 9 bases between them. Germline V gives CDR1 SEHNR, CDR2 FQNEAQ (reference sequence). The CDR3 spans 13 residues. The variable domain in full, completed from reference TRBV7-9 and TRBJ2-3, reads DTGVSQNPRHKITKRGQNVTFRCDPISEHNRLYWYRQTLGQGPEFLTYFQNEAQLEKSRLLSDRFSAERPKGSFSTLEIQRTEQGDSAMYLCASSLVAVDTQYFGPGTRLTVL.

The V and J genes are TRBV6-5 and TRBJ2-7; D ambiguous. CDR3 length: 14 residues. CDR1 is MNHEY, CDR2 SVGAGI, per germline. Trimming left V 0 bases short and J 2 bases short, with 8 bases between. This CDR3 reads CASSYSTLPYEQYF. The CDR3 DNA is TGTGCCAGCAGTTACTCGACTTTACCCTACGAGCAGTACTTC.

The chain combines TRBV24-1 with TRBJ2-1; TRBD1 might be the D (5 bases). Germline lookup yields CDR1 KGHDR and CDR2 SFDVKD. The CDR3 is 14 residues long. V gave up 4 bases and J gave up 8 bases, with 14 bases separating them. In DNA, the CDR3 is TGTGCCACCAGTGACTCGACAGTCCGTTATGAGCAGTTCTTC. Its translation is CATSDSTVRYEQFF.

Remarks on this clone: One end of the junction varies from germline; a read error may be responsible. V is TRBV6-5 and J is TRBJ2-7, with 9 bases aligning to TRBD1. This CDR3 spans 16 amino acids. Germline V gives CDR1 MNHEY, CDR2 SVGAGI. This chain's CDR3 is CASSYSPPDRGNEQCF. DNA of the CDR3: TGTGCCAGCAGTTATTCCCCCCCAGACAGGGGGAACGAGCAGTGCTTC.

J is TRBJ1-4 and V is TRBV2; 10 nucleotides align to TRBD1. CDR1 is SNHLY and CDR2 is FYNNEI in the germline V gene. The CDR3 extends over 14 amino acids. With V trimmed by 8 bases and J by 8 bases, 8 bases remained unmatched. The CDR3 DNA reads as TGTGCCAGCGGACGGCAGGACAGGGGGGAAAAACTGTTTTTT. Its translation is CASGRQDRGEKLFF.

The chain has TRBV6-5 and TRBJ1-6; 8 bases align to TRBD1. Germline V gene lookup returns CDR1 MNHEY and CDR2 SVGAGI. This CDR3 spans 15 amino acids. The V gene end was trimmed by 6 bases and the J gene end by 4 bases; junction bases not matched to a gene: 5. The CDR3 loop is CASSTQGAYNSPLHF. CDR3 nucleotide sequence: TGTGCCAGCAGCACGCAGGGGGCATATAATTCACCCCTCCACTTT.

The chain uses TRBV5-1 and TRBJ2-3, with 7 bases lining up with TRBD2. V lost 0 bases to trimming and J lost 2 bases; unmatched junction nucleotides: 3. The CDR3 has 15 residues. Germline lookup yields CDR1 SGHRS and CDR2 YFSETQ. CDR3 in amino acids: CASSLGLALTDTQYF. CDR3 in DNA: TGCGCCAGCAGCTTGGGACTAGCCCTCACAGATACGCAGTATTTT.

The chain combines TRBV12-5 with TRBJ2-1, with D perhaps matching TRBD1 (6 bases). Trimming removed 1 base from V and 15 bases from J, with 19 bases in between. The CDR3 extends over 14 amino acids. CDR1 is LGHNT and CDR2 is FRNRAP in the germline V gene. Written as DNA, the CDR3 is TGTGCTAGTGGTTTGGGACATTTGGGGGCAGTAGGGTTCTTC. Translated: CASGLGHLGAVGFF.